The sequence of this T cell receptor (beta chain) was determined in a study of vaccination and CD4 T cells after COVID-19 (dated by TCRdb to between 2021 and 2023). About the full investigation: Convalescent patients had a positive SARS-CoV-2 result on nasal swab PCR, and of these patients, 8 or 9 had mild disease and one had severe disease. The spike-specific CD4+ TCR repertoire was compared before and after mRNA vaccination in approximately ten COVID-19 convalescent patients and several infection-naive healthy vaccine recipients. Post-COVID blood samples were collected from convalescent patients a median of around 100 days after diagnosis, with a range of roughly 35 to 161 days. Post-vaccine blood samples were obtained a median of about 70 days after the second vaccine dose, with a range of roughly 13 to 250 days. In the convalescent cohort there were six males and four females, among whom were two Hispanic individuals, seven Caucasians, two Asians and one multiracial person. As controls, cultures received a CEFX viral epitope pool (the positive control), an HIV-1 Nef peptide pool (the negative control), or no peptide at all. Culture stimuli were overlapping spike peptide pools from SARS-CoV-2 and from the common cold coronaviruses HCoV-NL63, HCoV-OC43 and HCoV-229E. Each participant got two doses of either the Pfizer-BioNTech BNT162b2 vaccine (n=8) or the Moderna mRNA-1273 vaccine (n=2). The investigation overall reported the following: In convalescent patients, a median around 90% of post-vaccine SARS-CoV-2-reactive clones were detected only after vaccination, suggesting vaccine-specific priming. Relatively few convalescent patients were included in the study, and early timepoints after natural infection were not analyzed. An increase in the median number of SARS-CoV-2-reactive clonotypes from approximately 23 after infection to about 39 after vaccination was observed, but the change was not found to be significant. Of the vaccine-specific clones found in convalescent patients, nearly all (304 of 307) were mono-reactive for SARS-CoV-2 spike instead of being cross-reactive with common cold coronaviruses.

Preparation of the library involved PCR. At the Johns Hopkins FTIC core, DNA from the cultured CD4+ T cells underwent TCR sequencing with the Oncomine TCR Beta short-read assay. The QIAamp micro DNA kit was used to extract genomic DNA from the cultured CD4+ T cells. The Oncomine TCR Beta libraries from cultured CD4+ T cells were pooled using unique dual indexes and then sequenced on an Illumina iSeq 100. The authors' pipeline ran thus. Non-productive sequences were filtered out, and CDR3s that did not start with C, did not end with F or W, or were shorter than 7 amino acids were discarded. The MANAFEST web application identified antigen-specific clonotypes by comparing peptide-stimulated wells against reference wells and other culture wells. Positive clones required FDR below 0.05, an odds ratio above 5, and productive frequency above 0.1% in at least two of three replicate wells. A clonotype counted as cross-reactive if it showed significant expansion both in the SARS-CoV-2 spike wells and in at least one common cold coronavirus spike condition. CDR3 homology was assessed with Levenshtein distances (stringdist) and unrooted phylogenetic trees (ape) in R version 3.6.1. TCRdb's own reprocessing of the public reads used fastp at Q25 and MiXCR and kept productive beta chains. Merged by CDR3 protein, the rows form single entries marked with the most common genes and DNA. These V and J calls are TCRdb output, not the study's own analysis. For this sample there are under 9,500 distinct CDR3 sequences; approximately 70% appear just once. Less than 35% of the sample rests with the top ten.

Interpreted using the paper, the treatment or condition label stands for: approximately nine-day PBMC culture with coronavirus spike peptide pools or control peptides (ViraFEST assay). The study used the ViraFEST assay, which expanded antigen-specific T cells with peptide pools and then identified expanded clonotypes by TCR sequencing. The positive SARS-CoV-2 PCR tests of the convalescent patients were dated from March to December 2020, before the Alpha, Beta and Delta variants emerged in the United States. Each well held 2 million to 2.5 million PBMCs cultured with 9 to 10 ug/ml peptide pools in IMDM containing 5% human AB serum and approximately 10 IU/ml IL-2. Half of the culture medium was replaced with fresh IL-2-containing medium on days 3 and 7. CD4+ T cells were isolated after about nine days of culture through negative selection using the EasySep CD4+ T cell isolation kit. Ficoll-Paque Plus gradient centrifugation was used to isolate PBMCs from whole blood, and the isolated PBMCs were then either used fresh or cryopreserved at -140C. Culture conditions were generally each tested in triplicate wells.

This clonotype was seen a single time. Its antigen specificity is not known. Base-call qualities are not available, and no considerably larger clone is one nucleotide away. A solitary read yields weak support. Sequenced: CD4+ T cells from blood, cultured in vitro. The clonotype comes from a human donor who had recovered from COVID-19.

In nucleotide form, the sequence is TGTGCCAGCAGCTTGAGGGGACAGGGGGCCATCCGCTCCTACAATGAGCAGTTCTTC. Its protein product is CASSLRGQGAIRSYNEQFF. The chain was built from TRBV7-8 and TRBJ2-1; TRBD1 agrees with 12 junctional bases. The germline V gene sets CDR1 to SGHVS and CDR2 to FQNEAQ. Trimming leaves V shorter by 3 bases and J shorter by 0 bases, with the junction holding 9 bases beyond the gene matches. The CDR3 runs 19 amino acids, cysteine and phenylalanine included. Just the 57-base CDR3 DNA is kept, in frame starting at base 1. Full variable domain (CDR3 extended with the reference TRBV7-8 and TRBJ2-1 proteins): GAGVSQSPRYKVAKRGQDVALRCDPISGHVSLFWYQQALGQGPEFLTYFQNEAQLDKSGLPSDRFFAERPEGSVSTLKIQRTQQEDSAVYLCASSLRGQGAIRSYNEQFFGPGTRLTVL.